The present TCR beta chain was sequenced within a study of control samples from healthy donors and cancer patients. Using immunoSEQ multiplex PCR, the repertoire was profiled, and TCRdb retains in-frame clones only, with some absent. The sample lists 100,000 or so clones; more than 75% were seen once. Germline V CDR1 and CDR2: SGHRS, YFSETQ. Trimming shortened V by 6 bases and J by 7 bases, and 20 bases separated the two germline ends. This CDR3 comprises 15 residues. This receptor was obtained from a woman in her fifties or sixties in good health. Sample: blood. This chain connects TRBV5-1 to TRBJ2-1, with D perhaps being TRBD1 or TRBD2 (6 bases each). CDR3 in amino acids: CASTPRGGPGNEQFF. Written as DNA, the CDR3 is TGCGCCAGCACCCCTCGAGGGGGGCCTGGGAATGAGCAGTTCTTC.